The 24 T cell receptor beta chains below come from one sample, sequenced in a study of control samples from healthy donors and cancer patients. Clones were read by immunoSEQ multiplex PCR, and TCRdb kept only the in-frame ones, dropping some. The sample consists of fewer than 110,000 clones, roughly 91% of them appearing once. Sequenced sample: blood. These receptor sequences come from a man aged 25-45 years in good health.

The rearrangement joins TRBV7-9 to TRBJ2-3; the D is unclear. CDR1 and CDR2 (germline): SEHNR, FQNEAQ (reference sequence). This CDR3 has 16 residues. The germline V and J ends were trimmed by 5 bases and 3 bases, with 18 bases remaining between them. CDR3 bases: TGTGCCAGCAGCCCGATCGGTGGGCCTCTGACAGATACGCAGTATTTT. Translating it yields CASSPIGGPLTDTQYF. Filled out from reference TRBV7-9 and TRBJ2-3, the complete variable domain reads DTGVSQNPRHKITKRGQNVTFRCDPISEHNRLYWYRQTLGQGPEFLTYFQNEAQLEKSRLLSDRFSAERPKGSFSTLEIQRTEQGDSAMYLCASSPIGGPLTDTQYFGPGTRLTVL.

This chain joins TRBV28 and TRBJ1-4; 8 bases are a match to TRBD1. Germline lookup yields CDR1 MDHEN and CDR2 SYDVKM. The CDR3 is 16 amino acids. J was trimmed by 8 bases and V by 6 bases; bases with no gene match: 14. CDR3 loop: CASRFEGRGRGEKLFF. The CDR3 DNA follows: TGTGCCAGCAGATTTGAGGGCAGGGGGCGCGGAGAAAAACTGTTTTTT. The full variable domain, with the rest looked up from reference TRBV28 and TRBJ1-4, is DVKVTQSSRYLVKRTGEKVFLECVQDMDHENMFWYRQDPGLGLRLIYFSYDVKMKEKGDIPEGYSVSREKKERFSLILESASTNQTSMYLCASRFEGRGRGEKLFFGSGTQLSVL.

V is TRBV4-2 and J is TRBJ2-1, with unresolved D. CDR3 length equals 16 residues. Germline V gene sequence: CDR1 LGHNA, CDR2 YNFKEQ. V was trimmed by 0 bases and J by 5 bases, leaving 14 bases between them. DNA for the CDR3: TGTGCCAGCAGCCAAGAACCTATCCTACCGAACAATGAGCAGTTCTTC. It yields the protein CASSQEPILPNNEQFF.

The J gene is TRBJ2-1, the V gene TRBV11-1; no clear D gene. Looked up from germline, CDR1 is SGHAT and CDR2 is FQDESV (reference sequence). Between the trimmed V and J ends, which lost 5 bases and 2 bases, there was a span of 1 base. The CDR3 is 11 residues long. CDR3 sequence: CASSPYNEQFF. CDR3 in DNA: TGTGCCAGCAGCCCCTACAATGAGCAGTTCTTC.

The rearrangement uses TRBV2 and TRBJ1-1; maybe TRBD1 (5 bases). The V gene's germline CDR1 is SNHLY and CDR2 FYNNEI. CDR3 size: 13 residues. Trimming took 8 bases from V and 0 from J, leaving 10 bases between them. The CDR3 spells CASGGVMNTEAFF. DNA for the CDR3: TGTGCCAGCGGGGGGGTCATGAACACTGAAGCTTTCTTT.

This chain links TRBV23-1 with TRBJ1-6; 12 nucleotides align to TRBD1. TRBV23-1 is filed as an ORF, its function uncertain. The length of the CDR3 is 16 residues. With V trimmed by 1 base and J by 10 bases, 5 bases remained unmatched. The CDR3 protein is CASSQFPGQGASPLHF. CDR3 coding DNA: TGCGCCAGCAGTCAATTTCCGGGACAGGGGGCCTCACCCCTCCACTTT.

The chain carries TRBV7-2 and TRBJ2-2; D remains unclear. This CDR3 is 16 amino acids long. CDR1 is SGHTA, CDR2 FQGNSA, per germline. V was pared by 1 base and J by 0 bases, with 9 bases between. DNA of the CDR3: TGTGCCAGCAGCTTAGTCGCCGCAGCGAACACCGGGGAGCTGTTTTTT. Encoded protein: CASSLVAAANTGELFF.

This clone showed up just a few times. The chain links TRBV11-3 to TRBJ2-5; D unclear. This CDR3 is 14 amino acids long. CDR1 is SGHNT, CDR2 YENEEA, per germline. V dropped 0 bases and J dropped 1 base, with 6 bases sitting between them. The chain's CDR3 is CASSLEGSQETQYF. DNA for the CDR3: TGTGCCAGCAGCTTAGAGGGATCCCAAGAGACCCAGTACTTC.

The rearrangement joins TRBV7-9 to TRBJ1-2, with D unresolved. Trimming removed 5 bases from V and 4 bases from J, with 11 bases in between. Germline V lookup: CDR1 SEHNR, CDR2 FQNEAQ (reference sequence). The CDR3 sequence is 13 residues long. The CDR3, as DNA: TGTGCCAGCAGCATGACATCGGTCTATGGCTACACCTTC. It yields the protein CASSMTSVYGYTF. The full variable domain, in which reference TRBV7-9 and TRBJ1-2 provide the parts outside the CDR3, is DTGVSQNPRHKITKRGQNVTFRCDPISEHNRLYWYRQTLGQGPEFLTYFQNEAQLEKSRLLSDRFSAERPKGSFSTLEIQRTEQGDSAMYLCASSMTSVYGYTFGSGTRLTVV.

The chain combines TRBV5-1 with TRBJ2-5; D is unresolved. CDR1 SGHRS and CDR2 YFSETQ come from the germline V gene. CDR3 length equals 12 residues. V was clipped by 3 bases and J by 5 bases, with 8 bases between them. CDR3 protein: CASSSGLETQYF. The CDR3 DNA sequence: TGCGCCAGCAGCTCTGGGTTGGAGACCCAGTACTTC.

This rearrangement joins TRBV3-1 (or the pseudogene TRBV3-2) to TRBJ2-7; 10 bases fit TRBD1. The CDR3 runs 15 residues. With 2 bases clipped from V and 7 bases from J, the junction kept 8 bases outside the gene matches. Germline CDR1 and CDR2: LGHDT and YNNKEL (reference sequence). For the CDR3, the DNA is TGTGCCAGCAGCCAACCCGGGACAGGGGTACGAGAGCAGTACTTC. Its protein is CASSQPGTGVREQYF.

The V gene is TRBV9, the J gene TRBJ1-1; no reliable D call. Germline CDR1 and CDR2: SGDLS and YYNGEE. CDR3 length: 13 amino acids. Deletions cut 1 base from V and 4 bases from J, with 8 bases between. The CDR3 here is CASSVWPSTEAFF. CDR3 DNA: TGTGCCAGCAGCGTATGGCCGTCCACTGAAGCTTTCTTT.

This chain uses TRBV18 with TRBJ2-7; TRBD2 is a possible D gene (6 bases). Trimming left V 2 bases short and J 1 base short, with 9 bases between. This CDR3 region has 14 residues. Germline CDR1 and CDR2: KGHSH and LQKENI. In DNA, the CDR3 is TGTGCCAGCTCACCAGGGGCGGGGTCCTACGAGCAGTACGTC. Translation gives CASSPGAGSYEQYV.

This chain joins TRBV7-6 and TRBJ2-5; 11 bases fit TRBD2. CDR1 is SGHVS and CDR2 is FNYEAQ in the germline V gene. J lost 5 bases, V lost 1 base, and 3 bases had no gene match. This CDR3 is 15 amino acids long. The CDR3, as DNA: TGTGCCAGCAGCTTAGAACTAGCGGGGGTGGAGACCCAGTACTTC. It yields the protein CASSLELAGVETQYF.

The chain uses TRBV30 and TRBJ2-5; D perhaps matches TRBD1 (6 bases). Per the germline V gene, CDR1 is GTSNPN and CDR2 is SVGIG (reference sequence). The CDR3 spans 16 residues. Trimming stripped 1 base from V and 3 bases from J, with 18 bases between. CDR3 protein: CAWSDRTTKGEETQYF. The CDR3 DNA sequence: TGTGCCTGGAGTGACCGAACGACAAAGGGGGAAGAGACCCAGTACTTC.

V and J are TRBV7-2 and TRBJ2-5; TRBD2 matches at 8 bases. V lost 1 base and J lost 5; bases outside the gene matches: 0. The CDR3 is 13 residues long. Germline CDR1 SGHTA, CDR2 FQGNSA. The CDR3 nucleotides read TGTGCCAGCAGCTTAGGACTAGCGGAGACCCAGTACTTC. Translated: CASSLGLAETQYF.

The chain joins TRBV29-1 to TRBJ2-2; D tentatively reads TRBD1 or TRBD2 (6 bases each). The V gene's germline CDR1 is SQVTM and CDR2 ANQGSEA. With 7 bases removed from V and 5 bases from J, the gap between germline ends came to 17 bases. The CDR3 runs 14 residues. The CDR3 reads CSGGATGSTGELFF. The CDR3 nucleotides read TGCAGCGGCGGGGCGACAGGCTCAACCGGGGAGCTGTTTTTT.

The chain uses TRBV5-5 and TRBJ2-7, with 12 bases fitting TRBD2. With 4 bases clipped from V and 5 bases from J, the junction kept 4 bases outside the gene matches. CDR3 size: 14 residues. Germline assignment: CDR1 SGHKS and CDR2 YYEKEE (reference sequence). The CDR3 region is CASSRTSGTDEQYF. DNA for the CDR3: TGTGCCAGCAGCAGGACTAGCGGGACAGACGAGCAGTACTTC.

This chain joins TRBV15 and TRBJ2-1, with 10 bases fitting TRBD1. Per the germline V gene, CDR1 is LNHNV and CDR2 is YYDKDF (reference sequence). Unmatched junction bases numbered 10, after V lost 0 bases and J lost 8 bases. This CDR3 has 17 residues. The CDR3: CATSRDLVGTGDDEQFF. In DNA, the CDR3 is TGTGCCACCAGCAGAGATCTTGTGGGGACAGGGGACGATGAGCAGTTCTTC.

The chain has TRBV7-9 and TRBJ1-2; TRBD1 is a possible D gene (6 bases). This CDR3 is 18 amino acids long. V was cut by 7 bases and J by 1 base, with 25 bases left in between. Germline V lookup: CDR1 SEHNR, CDR2 FQNEAQ (reference sequence). The CDR3 is CASILTKKGDRFNYGYTF. CDR3 nucleotides: TGTGCCAGCATCCTCACAAAAAAGGGGGATCGGTTTAACTATGGCTACACCTTC.

The rearrangement joins TRBV24-1 to TRBJ1-2; D perhaps matches TRBD1 (5 bases). V was pared by 1 base and J by 2 bases, with 13 bases between. The CDR3 has 16 residues. Germline V CDR1 and CDR2: KGHDR, SFDVKD. CDR3 sequence reads: CATSDFARDGNYGYTF. The CDR3 nucleotides read TGTGCCACCAGTGATTTCGCTCGGGACGGGAACTATGGCTACACCTTC.

This clone has just one count. V gene TRBV30 combines with J gene TRBJ2-3, with 14 nucleotides matching TRBD2. The CDR3 totals 18 residues. Germline lookup yields CDR1 GTSNPN and CDR2 SVGIG (reference sequence). The V and J ends lost 2 bases and 3 bases, in that order; junction bases with no gene match: 10. CDR3 coding DNA: TGTGCCTGGAGTCGTAGGTCGACTAGCGGGGGGGCAACAGATACGCAGTATTTT. It is translated as CAWSRRSTSGGATDTQYF.

This clone was found once. The chain joins TRBV6-5 to TRBJ2-1, with D perhaps TRBD1 or TRBD2 (5 bases each). CDR3 size: 16 residues. V gave up 4 bases and J gave up 6 bases, with 19 bases separating them. Germline V lookup: CDR1 MNHEY, CDR2 SVGAGI. The CDR3 DNA follows: TGTGCCAGCAGTTCCGGGGCGCGGATCTTGAGCAATGAGCAGTTCTTC. Translation gives CASSSGARILSNEQFF.

V and J are TRBV11-2 and TRBJ2-3; 9 nucleotides agree with TRBD1. Germline-derived CDR1 and CDR2 are SGHAT and FQNNGV. The CDR3 length is 15 residues. V was clipped by 5 bases and J by 3 bases; unmatched bases: 6. The CDR3 is CASSGGQGGTDTQYF. In nucleotides, the CDR3 is TGTGCCAGCAGCGGGGGACAGGGTGGGACAGATACGCAGTATTTT.